A selection of T cell receptor beta chains follows, all from one sample in a study of monozygotic twins with inflammatory bowel disease. TCRdb reprocessed the 5' RACE reads, keeping one entry per CDR3 protein, no DNA. This sample contains 210,000 or so distinct CDR3 sequences. Sequencing was performed on blood. The receptor source for this set is a human donor with ulcerative colitis or Crohn's disease, or a healthy co-twin of an affected twin (not recorded which). Each CDR3 is given with its conserved first and last residue.

TRBV6-1	TRBJ2-5	CASTLTSGGFLQETQYF
TRBV25-1	TRBJ1-2	CASSGGGTAKNYYGYTF
TRBV18	TRBJ1-1	CASSYQTVNTEAFF
TRBV6-1	TRBJ1-2	CASSESIGVRGYTF
TRBV19	TRBJ1-5	CASKEFSPNQPQHF
TRBV7-2	TRBJ1-2	CAIRTAVGGYTF
TRBV4-1	TRBJ2-1	CASSQSRTRVGENEQFF
TRBV20-1	TRBJ2-7	CSAGLAGSGRSEQYF
TRBV6-5	TRBJ1-5	CASSYSRQSNQPQHF
TRBV7-9	TRBJ2-1	CASSLSNEQFF
TRBV5-1	TRBJ1-2	CASAGQGADYGYTF
TRBV19	TRBJ1-2	CATNTPGAGRGYTF
TRBV4-2	TRBJ2-5	CASSQGIGGLGQETQYF
TRBV7-2	TRBJ1-3	CASRPDRGPGNTIYF
TRBV7-8	TRBJ2-3	CASSPAGLSLTDTQYF
TRBV19	TRBJ1-2	CASSTRQGQGYGYTF
TRBV6-1	TRBJ2-3	CASSPLAATTDTQYF
TRBV7-2	TRBJ2-3	CASSSSKWGNTDTQYF
TRBV12-5	TRBJ2-3	CASGPGQGGTDTQYF
TRBV7-9	TRBJ2-5	CASSLGAGVQTQYF
TRBV19	TRBJ2-5	CASSISGSGRVKETQYF
TRBV7-9	TRBJ1-1	CASSGQGAITEAFF
TRBV12-3/TRBV12-4	TRBJ2-3	CASSPRGGGAEDTQYF
TRBV28	TRBJ1-5	CASSYGGGTPQHF
TRBV3-1	TRBJ2-2	CASSPDQLLTGELFF
TRBV24-1	TRBJ2-5	CATSDPRQGAGTQYF
TRBV29-1	TRBJ2-1	CSVESDGEEQFF
TRBV19	TRBJ2-3	CASSMSRDRLTDTQYF
TRBV5-1	TRBJ2-7	CASSTGQRYEQYF